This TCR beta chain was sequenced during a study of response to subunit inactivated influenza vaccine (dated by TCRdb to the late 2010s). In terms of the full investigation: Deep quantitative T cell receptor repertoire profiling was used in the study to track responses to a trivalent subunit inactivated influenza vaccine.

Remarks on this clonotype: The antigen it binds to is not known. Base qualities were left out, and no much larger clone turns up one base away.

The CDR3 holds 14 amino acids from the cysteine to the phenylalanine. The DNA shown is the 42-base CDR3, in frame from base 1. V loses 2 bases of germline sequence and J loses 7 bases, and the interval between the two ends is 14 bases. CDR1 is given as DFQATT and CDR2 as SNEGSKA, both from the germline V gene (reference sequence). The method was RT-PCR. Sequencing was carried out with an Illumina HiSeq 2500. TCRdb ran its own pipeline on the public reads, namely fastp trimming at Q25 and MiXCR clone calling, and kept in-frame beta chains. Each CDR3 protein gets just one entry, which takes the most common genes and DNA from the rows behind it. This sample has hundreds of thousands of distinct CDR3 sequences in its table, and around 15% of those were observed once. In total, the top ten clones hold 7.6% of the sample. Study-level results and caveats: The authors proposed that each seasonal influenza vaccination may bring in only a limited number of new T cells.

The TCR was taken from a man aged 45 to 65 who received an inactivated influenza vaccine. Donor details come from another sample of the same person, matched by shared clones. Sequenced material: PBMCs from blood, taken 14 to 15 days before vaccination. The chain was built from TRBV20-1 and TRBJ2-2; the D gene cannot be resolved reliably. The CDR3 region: CSARHRVPSGELFF. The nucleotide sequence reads TGCAGTGCTAGACACCGGGTCCCCAGCGGGGAGCTGTTTTTT.